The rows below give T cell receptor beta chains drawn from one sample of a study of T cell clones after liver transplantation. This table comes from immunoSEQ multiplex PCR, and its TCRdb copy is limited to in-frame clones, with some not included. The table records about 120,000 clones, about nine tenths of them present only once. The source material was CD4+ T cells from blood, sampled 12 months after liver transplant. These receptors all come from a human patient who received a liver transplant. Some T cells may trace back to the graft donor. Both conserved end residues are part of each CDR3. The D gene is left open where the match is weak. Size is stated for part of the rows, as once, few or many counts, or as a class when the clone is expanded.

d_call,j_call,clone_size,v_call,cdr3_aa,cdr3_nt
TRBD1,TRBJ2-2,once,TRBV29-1,CSGLRGRTGELFF,TGCAGCGGCTTGAGGGGGCGGACCGGGGAGCTGTTTTTT
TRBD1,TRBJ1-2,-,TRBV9,CASSVGDRGFHGYTF,TGTGCCAGCAGCGTAGGAGACAGGGGATTTCATGGCTACACCTTC
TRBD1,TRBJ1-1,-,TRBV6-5,CASKSAGGTEAFF,TGTGCCAGCAAGTCCGCAGGGGGGACTGAAGCTTTCTTT
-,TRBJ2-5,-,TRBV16,CASSQPGQQETQYF,TGTGCCAGCAGCCAACCGGGGCAGCAAGAGACCCAGTACTTC
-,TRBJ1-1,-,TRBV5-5,CASSFGQGKAFF,TGTGCCAGCAGCTTCGGGCAGGGGAAAGCTTTCTTT
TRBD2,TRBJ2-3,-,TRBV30,CAWSVLAGYVDTQYF,TGTGCCTGGAGTGTCCTAGCGGGATATGTAGATACGCAGTATTTT
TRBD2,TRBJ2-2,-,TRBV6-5,CASSFLAATNTGELFF,TGTGCCAGCAGTTTCCTAGCGGCAACGAACACCGGGGAGCTGTTTTTT
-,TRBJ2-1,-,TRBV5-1,CASSDGSSGGSYNEQFF,TGCGCCAGCAGCGATGGTTCGTCTGGTGGCTCCTACAATGAGCAGTTCTTC
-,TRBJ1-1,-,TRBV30,CAWSPPRSSALAVRFF,TGTGCCTGGAGCCCACCACGCTCATCCGCGTTAGCCGTTAGGTTCTTT
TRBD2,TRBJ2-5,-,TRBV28,CASSFGIGTSATPETQYF,TGTGCCAGCAGTTTTGGAATTGGGACTAGCGCTACCCCGGAGACCCAGTACTTC
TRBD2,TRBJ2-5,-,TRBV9,CASSVDSGRQTQYF,TGTGCCAGCAGCGTAGATAGCGGGAGGCAGACCCAGTACTTC
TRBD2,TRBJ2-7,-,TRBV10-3,CAIQTSGREQYF,TGTGCCATTCAGACTAGCGGACGCGAGCAGTACTTC
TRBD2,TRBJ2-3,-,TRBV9,CASSTYLLAGASTDTQYF,TGTGCCAGCAGCACCTATCTTTTAGCGGGAGCAAGCACAGATACGCAGTATTTT
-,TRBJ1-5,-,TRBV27,CASSFGPVQPQHF,TGTGCCAGCAGTTTCGGGCCGGTTCAGCCCCAGCATTTT
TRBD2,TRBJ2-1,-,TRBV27,CASRSGLADYNEQFF,TGTGCCAGCAGATCAGGACTAGCGGACTACAATGAGCAGTTCTTC
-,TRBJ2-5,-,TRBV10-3,CAISDRGQETQYF,TGTGCCATCAGTGATAGGGGGCAAGAGACCCAGTACTTC
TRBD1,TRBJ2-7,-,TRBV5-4,CASSPYQTGTYEQYF,TGTGCCAGCAGCCCATACCAGACAGGGACCTACGAGCAGTACTTC
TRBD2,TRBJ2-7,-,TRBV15,CATSRDGLAGRYEQYF,TGTGCCACCAGCAGAGATGGACTAGCGGGAAGGTACGAGCAGTACTTC
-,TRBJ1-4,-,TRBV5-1,CASSPVQGRLKLFF,TGCGCCAGCAGCCCCGTACAGGGAAGGTTGAAACTGTTTTTT
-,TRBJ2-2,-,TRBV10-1,CASSGGGTGELFF,TGCGCCAGCAGTGGTGGGGGGACCGGGGAGCTGTTTTTT
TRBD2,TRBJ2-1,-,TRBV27,CASSPRSSGRGNEQFF,TGTGCCAGCAGTCCCCGAAGTAGCGGGAGAGGTAATGAGCAGTTCTTC
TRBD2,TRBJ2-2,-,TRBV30,CAWIPGGPNTGELFF,TGTGCCTGGATCCCGGGAGGCCCGAACACCGGGGAGCTGTTTTTT
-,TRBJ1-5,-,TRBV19,CASSIGQRNQPQHF,TGTGCCAGTAGTATAGGGCAGCGCAATCAGCCCCAGCATTTT
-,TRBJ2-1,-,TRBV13,CASSFWRSSYNEQFF,TGTGCCAGCAGCTTCTGGAGGAGCTCCTACAATGAGCAGTTCTTC
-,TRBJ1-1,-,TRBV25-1,CASTEGGNTEAFF,TGTGCCAGCACCGAAGGGGGGAACACTGAAGCTTTCTTT
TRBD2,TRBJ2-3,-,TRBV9,CASSPPRGVGTDTQYF,TGTGCCAGCAGCCCCCCCCGGGGGGTAGGCACAGATACGCAGTATTTT
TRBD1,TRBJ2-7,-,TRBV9,CASSGGQGTSYEQYF,TGTGCCAGCAGCGGGGGACAGGGTACCTCCTACGAGCAGTACTTC
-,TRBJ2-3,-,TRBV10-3,CAISEPGGSHDTQYF,TGTGCCATCAGTGAACCGGGGGGCAGCCACGATACGCAGTATTTT
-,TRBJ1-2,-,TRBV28,CASSLAGNYGYTF,TGTGCCAGCAGTTTAGCCGGGAACTATGGCTACACCTTC
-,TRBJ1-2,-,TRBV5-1,CASSLRGGEQKNYGYTF,TGCGCCAGCAGCTTGAGAGGTGGAGAGCAAAAGAACTATGGCTACACCTTC
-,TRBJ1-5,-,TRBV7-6,CASSQGTGIGQPQHF,TGTGCCAGCAGCCAGGGTACAGGGATCGGCCAGCCCCAGCATTTT
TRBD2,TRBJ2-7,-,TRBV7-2,CASSSGVAGGYEQYF,TGTGCCAGCAGCTCCGGGGTAGCGGGAGGGTACGAGCAGTACTTC
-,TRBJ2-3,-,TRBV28,CASKPTLIGTDTQYF,TGTGCCAGCAAACCAACCCTAATAGGTACAGATACGCAGTATTTT
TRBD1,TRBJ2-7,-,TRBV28,CASSTRDRFTYEQYF,TGTGCCAGCAGCACCCGGGACAGGTTTACCTACGAGCAGTACTTC
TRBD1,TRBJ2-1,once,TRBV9,CASSPRTGGMGNEQFF,TGTGCCAGCAGCCCCCGGACAGGGGGGATGGGTAATGAGCAGTTCTTC
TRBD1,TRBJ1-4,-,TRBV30,CAWSVSPRDRSNEKLFF,TGTGCCTGGAGTGTTTCTCCCCGGGACAGAAGTAATGAAAAACTGTTTTTT
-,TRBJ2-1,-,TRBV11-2,CASSLGSRNNEQFF,TGTGCCAGCAGCTTAGGATCGAGAAACAATGAGCAGTTCTTC
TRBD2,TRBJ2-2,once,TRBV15,CATSRDQVGRANTGELFF,TGTGCCACCAGCAGAGATCAAGTCGGGAGGGCGAACACCGGGGAGCTGTTTTTT
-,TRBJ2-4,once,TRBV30,CAWSVMGDKNIQYF,TGTGCCTGGAGTGTAATGGGAGACAAAAACATTCAGTACTTC
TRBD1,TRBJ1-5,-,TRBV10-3,CAISTGDRGSNQPQHF,TGTGCCATCAGCACGGGGGACAGGGGGAGCAATCAGCCCCAGCATTTT
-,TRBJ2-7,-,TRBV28,CATWDTNYEQYF,TGTGCCACCTGGGACACCAACTACGAGCAGTACTTC
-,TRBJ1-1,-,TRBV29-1,CSVGGHNTEAFF,TGCAGCGTTGGGGGACACAACACTGAAGCTTTCTTT
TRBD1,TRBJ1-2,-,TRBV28,CASMGMAGNRGHGYTF,TGTGCCAGCATGGGGATGGCGGGGAACAGGGGACATGGCTACACCTTC
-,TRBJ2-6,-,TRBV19,CASRSKSGANVLTF,TGTGCCAGTAGAAGTAAATCTGGGGCCAACGTCCTGACTTTC
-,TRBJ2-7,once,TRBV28,CASSFWGASYEQYF,TGTGCCAGCTCCTTTTGGGGCGCCTCCTACGAGCAGTACTTC
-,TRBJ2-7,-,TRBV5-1,CASSFGVDEQYF,TGCGCCAGCAGCTTCGGCGTCGACGAGCAGTACTTC
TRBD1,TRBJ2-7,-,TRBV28,CASSLPDRGEQYF,TGTGCCAGCAGTCTCCCGGACAGGGGGGAGCAGTACTTC
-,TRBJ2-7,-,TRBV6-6,CASSYVRGLGAYEQYF,TGTGCCAGCAGTTACGTTCGGGGACTGGGGGCCTACGAGCAGTACTTC
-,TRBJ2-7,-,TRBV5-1,CASSLNPYEQYF,TGCGCCAGCAGCTTGAATCCCTACGAGCAGTACTTC
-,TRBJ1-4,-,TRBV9,CASSPWKGNEKLFF,TGTGCCAGCAGCCCCTGGAAGGGGAATGAAAAACTGTTTTTT
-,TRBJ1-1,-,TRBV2,CASSSTLLKQAFF,TGTGCCAGCAGCTCTACCTTACTCAAGCAAGCTTTCTTT
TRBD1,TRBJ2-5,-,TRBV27,CASSQGASGTQYF,TGTGCCAGCAGTCAGGGGGCGTCAGGGACCCAGTACTTC
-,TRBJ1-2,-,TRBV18,CASSPGSRPGPNYGYTF,TGTGCCAGCTCACCCGGATCCCGACCCGGGCCTAACTATGGCTACACCTTC
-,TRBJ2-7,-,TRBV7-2,CASSLSRHRADEQYF,TGTGCCAGCAGCTTATCCCGCCACAGGGCTGACGAGCAGTACTTC
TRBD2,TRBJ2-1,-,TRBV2,CASMREGPNEQFF,TGTGCCAGCATGCGGGAGGGCCCAAATGAGCAGTTCTTC
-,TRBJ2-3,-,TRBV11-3,CASSPSLKSGGTDTQYF,TGTGCCAGCAGCCCAAGTCTGAAGTCGGGAGGCACAGATACGCAGTATTTT